The clone carrying this T cell receptor beta chain appeared a few times. Its target is unknown. CDR3 length: 14 residues. The V gene lost 5 bases and the J gene lost 4 bases, with 15 bases spanning the gap. Germline V gene sequence: CDR1 MDHEN, CDR2 SYDVKM. One entry per CDR3 protein, called by TCRdb with MiXCR from the RT-PCR reads. The sample gives hundreds of thousands of distinct CDR3 sequences, about 14% of which show up once; 6% to 9.5% is in the top ten. This record comes from a study of response to subunit inactivated influenza vaccine. Findings and limits, study-wide: The authors suggested that few new T cells are recruited per seasonal influenza vaccination.

The sample in question was PBMCs from blood, obtained roughly 2 weeks before vaccination. The chain uses TRBV28 and TRBJ2-7; D perhaps matches TRBD1 (6 bases). The receptor was isolated from a man aged 50-59 years who received an inactivated influenza vaccine. CDR3 sequence reads: CASSHRDTGYEQYF. CDR3 coding DNA: TGTGCCAGCAGTCACCGGGACACTGGGTACGAGCAGTACTTC. Based on the CDR3 plus reference TRBV28 and TRBJ2-7, the full variable domain is DVKVTQSSRYLVKRTGEKVFLECVQDMDHENMFWYRQDPGLGLRLIYFSYDVKMKEKGDIPEGYSVSREKKERFSLILESASTNQTSMYLCASSHRDTGYEQYFGPGTRLTVT.